This TCR beta chain was identified during a study of Tregs in tolerant kidney transplant recipients. Broader study findings: In tolerant patients, donor-specific Tregs outgrew total Tregs, suggesting antigen-driven expansion. Validation in larger populations is needed because few patients were studied. No direct test of biological reproducibility was done here.

V was trimmed by 2 bases and J by 4 bases, leaving 8 bases between them. This CDR3 comprises 13 residues. Germline-derived CDR1 and CDR2 are MNHEY and SVGAGI. Points on this clone: Its antigen is unknown.

The data were produced by immunoSEQ multiplex PCR, yet TCRdb's version contains in-frame clones alone and is incomplete. The table shows tens of thousands of clones, with 90% to 95% occurring only once. Related graft donors supplied nonmyeloablative bone marrow transplants, and mixed chimerism was transient. CD4+CD25+CD127- Tregs, CD4+CD25- non-Tregs, CD4 and CD8 cells were sorted. The sequence derives from a human patient who received a combined kidney and bone marrow transplant. Some T cells here may be from the graft donor. The chain has TRBV6-5 and TRBJ2-5; no firm D call. The material sequenced was CD4+ T cells from blood (PBMCs), taken 12 months after the transplant. The CDR3 sequence is CASSYARRETQYF. Here the CDR3 DNA reads TGTGCCAGCAGTTACGCCAGGCGAGAGACCCAGTACTTC.